This TCR beta chain was identified during a study of CD4+ T cells in melanoma. Note on this clone: The antigen is unknown.

The protocol was immunoSEQ multiplex PCR, while the TCRdb copy is restricted to in-frame clones and leaves out a portion. Of over 100,000 clones detected, about 92% appear once; the ten largest clones hold approximately 3.5%. Study-level results: A reported correlation linked neoantigen-specific CD4+ T cells to CD8+, macrophage and B cell function. In melanoma, neoantigen-specific CD4+ T cells reportedly differed in differentiation state.

Trimming removed 10 bases at V and 8 bases at J, with 14 bases between. Germline CDR1 and CDR2: MNHNY and SVGAGI (reference sequence). The length of the CDR3 is 11 residues. The chain has TRBV6-6 and TRBJ1-2; D gene ambiguous. Sequencing used peripheral blood. The sequence came from a human donor with melanoma. The CDR3 DNA reads as TGTGCCACGGGGAGGGCGCGGGGCTACACCTTC. This gives the protein CATGRARGYTF.